The 32 T cell receptor beta chains given below trace back to one sample, sequenced in a study of T cell responses to AZD1222 COVID-19 vaccine. Using immunoSEQ multiplex PCR, the repertoire was profiled, and TCRdb retains in-frame clones only, with some absent. Among 150,000 or so clones listed, approximately 87% were seen once. The specimen was peripheral blood, collected on day 0 of MenACWY control vaccination. These receptors all come from an adult in good health.

This clone showed up just once. Here the CDR3 reads CASGQGDTGELFF. The CDR3 coding sequence is TGTGCTAGTGGTCAGGGTGACACCGGGGAGCTGTTTTTT. The chain links TRBV12-5 to TRBJ2-2; D possibly corresponds to TRBD1 (5 bases). V gave up 5 bases and J gave up 3 bases, with 7 bases separating them. CDR1 is LGHNT, CDR2 FRNRAP, per germline. This CDR3 spans 13 amino acids.

The chain uses TRBV5-4 and TRBJ2-5, with a possible D match to TRBD2 (7 bases). The V end lost 3 bases, the J end lost 1 base, and 16 bases lay between the germline ends. The CDR3 has 16 amino acids. In germline, CDR1 is SGHNT, CDR2 YYREEE (reference sequence). CDR3 sequence: CASSSRLAGAQETQYF. CDR3 sequence (DNA): TGTGCCAGCAGCTCCAGACTGGCGGGGGCCCAAGAGACCCAGTACTTC.

The chain recombines TRBV5-8 with TRBJ1-4; D remains unclear. Germline V lookup: CDR1 SGHTS, CDR2 YDEGEE. Trimming stripped 4 bases from V and 6 bases from J, with 16 bases between. This CDR3 has 15 residues. In nucleotides, the CDR3 is TGTGCCAGCAGCCCGCGAAGCCCTAACGATGAAAAACTGTTTTTT. Translated, it gives CASSPRSPNDEKLFF.

The chain links TRBV7-8 to TRBJ2-7; D unresolved. Germline-derived CDR1 and CDR2 are SGHVS and FQNEAQ. Trimming took off 5 bases at V and 6 bases at J, with 14 bases between the two ends. The CDR3 sequence is 13 residues long. The CDR3 here is CASSPGPLLEQYF. The CDR3 region has the DNA TGTGCCAGCAGCCCGGGCCCCCTACTCGAGCAGTACTTC. The whole variable domain, filled in from reference TRBV7-8 and TRBJ2-7, reads GAGVSQSPRYKVAKRGQDVALRCDPISGHVSLFWYQQALGQGPEFLTYFQNEAQLDKSGLPSDRFFAERPEGSVSTLKIQRTQQEDSAVYLCASSPGPLLEQYFGPGTRLTVT.

The table lists this clone with a count of one. The chain employs TRBV27 and TRBJ1-1; no clear D gene. The CDR3 runs 13 residues. Germline V lookup: CDR1 MNHEY, CDR2 SMNVEV (reference sequence). V was trimmed by 6 bases and J by 0 bases, leaving 8 bases between them. The CDR3 bases are TGTGCCAGCAGCAGGATTATGAACACTGAAGCTTTCTTT. It encodes CASSRIMNTEAFF.

This clone was seen just once. The chain recombines TRBV18 with TRBJ1-5; a weak D match, TRBD1 (5 bases). The CDR3 has 15 amino acids. Trimming took 6 bases from V and 0 from J, leaving 12 bases between them. Germline-derived CDR1 and CDR2 are KGHSH and LQKENI. CDR3 residues: CASSPGGDSNQPQHF. The CDR3 coding sequence is TGTGCCAGCTCTCCGGGGGGGGATAGCAATCAGCCCCAGCATTTT.

V usage is TRBV13 and J usage is TRBJ2-5; D is unresolved. Trimming stripped 4 bases from V and 2 bases from J, with 8 bases between. The CDR3 length is 13 residues. In germline, CDR1 is PRHDT, CDR2 FYEKMQ (reference sequence). CDR3 region: CASSYRSQETQYF. As DNA, the CDR3 is TGTGCCAGCAGCTATAGGTCACAAGAGACCCAGTACTTC.

The V call is TRBV14, the J call TRBJ2-2; D unclear. Germline assignment: CDR1 SGHDN and CDR2 FVKESK. The CDR3 loop spans 13 amino acids. Between the trimmed V and J ends, which lost 5 bases and 5 bases, there was a span of 9 bases. CDR3 amino acids: CASSYTVTGELFF. CDR3 DNA: TGTGCCAGCAGCTATACCGTTACCGGGGAGCTGTTTTTT.

This sequence joins TRBV19 and TRBJ2-7; TRBD2 matches 7 bases. Germline CDR1 and CDR2: LNHDA and SQIVND (reference sequence). CDR3 length equals 17 residues. V lost 3 bases and J lost 3; bases outside the gene matches: 14. Here the CDR3 DNA reads TGTGCCAGTAGTATTCTCCTAGCGGACGATGGCCTCTACGAGCAGTACTTC. Its translation is CASSILLADDGLYEQYF.

This clone showed up just once. The chain couples TRBV20-1 to TRBJ1-2; 11 nucleotides agree with TRBD1. This CDR3 comprises 16 residues. Germline values: CDR1 DFQATT, CDR2 SNEGSKA (reference sequence). J lost 1 base, V lost 3 bases, and 7 bases had no gene match. CDR3: CSASGTGGLLNYGYTF. The CDR3 DNA reads as TGCAGTGCTAGTGGGACAGGGGGGCTCCTTAACTATGGCTACACCTTC.

The V and J genes are TRBV18 and TRBJ1-1; 8 nucleotides agree with TRBD1. V shed 4 bases, J shed 2 bases, and the junction held 12 bases outside the gene matches. This CDR3 contains 17 residues. CDR1 and CDR2 (germline): KGHSH, LQKENI. The CDR3 sequence: CASSQPWPGGRNTEAFF. The CDR3 DNA reads TGTGCCAGCTCACAACCGTGGCCAGGGGGCCGTAACACTGAAGCTTTCTTT.

The CDR3 bases are TGTGCCAGCTCGATGTTGAGGGGCACCGGGGAGCTGTTTTTT. Translated, it gives CASSMLRGTGELFF. V gene TRBV6-5 combines with J gene TRBJ2-2; D is possibly TRBD1 or TRBD2 (5 bases each). The length of the CDR3 is 14 residues. Germline V gives CDR1 MNHEY, CDR2 SVGAGI. V was trimmed by 8 bases and J by 4 bases, leaving 14 bases between them.

The chain carries TRBV5-4 and TRBJ2-5; 11 nucleotides align to TRBD2. The germline gives CDR1 SGHNT, CDR2 YYREEE (reference sequence). The CDR3 length is 16 residues. V shed 0 bases, J shed 6 bases, and the junction held 7 bases outside the gene matches. The CDR3 reads CASSLETSGRTKTQYF. The CDR3 nucleotides are TGTGCCAGCAGCTTGGAAACTAGCGGGAGAACGAAGACCCAGTACTTC.

The CDR3 protein is CASNRGLPYNEQFF. The CDR3 nucleotides are TGTGCCAGCAACAGAGGGTTGCCCTACAATGAGCAGTTCTTC. The rearrangement joins TRBV7-3 to TRBJ2-1; D is possibly TRBD2 (5 bases). The CDR3 length is 14 residues. Trimming took off 7 bases at V and 2 bases at J, with 12 bases between the two ends. The germline V gene has CDR1 SGHTA and CDR2 FQGTGA.

J is TRBJ2-3 and V is TRBV18; D is undetermined. Germline V lookup: CDR1 KGHSH, CDR2 LQKENI. V was cut by 5 bases and J by 1 base, with 4 bases left in between. The CDR3 runs 12 residues. The chain's CDR3 is CASSSRTDTQYF. The CDR3 coding sequence is TGTGCCAGCTCATCCCGCACAGATACGCAGTATTTT.

The chain couples TRBV3-1 (or the pseudogene TRBV3-2) to TRBJ1-3, with D possibly TRBD1 on 6 matching bases. Per germline, CDR1 LGHDT and CDR2 YNNKEL (reference sequence). Deletions cut 7 bases from V and 7 bases from J, with 26 bases between. The CDR3 is made up of 17 amino acids. The CDR3 sequence is CASTKAPMGGSWNTIYF. DNA of the CDR3: TGTGCCAGCACCAAAGCCCCCATGGGGGGCAGCTGGAACACCATATATTTT.

The rearrangement uses TRBV28 and TRBJ2-3; D is uncertain. The CDR3 totals 14 residues. The V end lost 8 bases, the J end lost 3 bases, and 15 bases lay between the germline ends. Germline CDR1 is MDHEN and CDR2 is SYDVKM. CDR3 residues: CASEPRPNTDTQYF. The CDR3 DNA is TGTGCCAGCGAGCCCCGACCGAATACAGATACGCAGTATTTT.

The V gene is TRBV7-6, the J gene TRBJ2-7; tentative D call: TRBD2 (5 bases). The CDR3 sequence is 14 residues long. V was cut by 1 base and J by 3 bases, with 10 bases left in between. Germline V lookup: CDR1 SGHVS, CDR2 FNYEAQ. CDR3 loop: CASSLELGSYEQYF. DNA of the CDR3: TGTGCCAGCAGCTTAGAGTTGGGGAGCTACGAGCAGTACTTC.

In DNA form, the CDR3 reads TGTGCCAGCAGCTTAGCCTTGACAGGCCCCTATGGCTACACCTTC. Its translation is CASSLALTGPYGYTF. The V call is TRBV7-2, the J call TRBJ1-2, with D maybe TRBD1 (6 bases). V was clipped by 0 bases and J by 4 bases, with 12 bases between them. This CDR3 has 15 residues. Germline V CDR1 and CDR2: SGHTA, FQGNSA.

The genes are TRBV27 and TRBJ2-3; D possibly corresponds to TRBD1 (5 bases). The length of the CDR3 is 15 residues. Germline V CDR1 and CDR2: MNHEY, SMNVEV (reference sequence). The V end lost 1 base, the J end lost 1 base, and 9 bases lay between the germline ends. CDR3 nucleotide sequence: TGTGCCAGCAGTTTATTAGGGGTAGGCACAGATACGCAGTATTTT. Translated: CASSLLGVGTDTQYF.

This chain links TRBV18 with TRBJ1-1; D not resolved. Germline CDR1 is KGHSH and CDR2 is LQKENI. This CDR3 is 13 amino acids long. Trimming removed 6 bases at V and 4 bases at J, with 12 bases between. The CDR3 protein is CASSPTELTEAFF. CDR3 nucleotide sequence: TGTGCCAGCTCTCCCACCGAGCTCACTGAAGCTTTCTTT.

The chain employs TRBV7-9 and TRBJ2-7; D remains unclear. This CDR3 is built from 13 residues. The germline V and J ends were trimmed by 3 bases and 3 bases, with 9 bases remaining between them. Germline loops: CDR1 SEHNR, CDR2 FQNEAQ (reference sequence). The CDR3 region is CASSFSEHYEQYF. CDR3 DNA: TGTGCCAGCAGCTTTAGTGAACACTACGAGCAGTACTTC.

The chain is built from TRBV5-4 and TRBJ2-6; D might be TRBD1 (6 bases). This CDR3 comprises 16 residues. The V end was cut by 9 bases, the J end by 0 bases, with 16 bases between. Per the germline V gene, CDR1 is SGHNT and CDR2 is YYREEE (reference sequence). CDR3 bases: TGTGCCACCACCAGGGGCTTAGCCTCTGGGGCCAACGTCCTGACTTTC. Protein product: CATTRGLASGANVLTF. The full variable domain, its missing parts supplied by reference TRBV5-4 and TRBJ2-6, is ETGVTQSPTHLIKTRGQQVTLRCSSQSGHNTVSWYQQALGQGPQFIFQYYREEENGRGNFPPRFSGLQFPNYSSELNVNALELDDSALYLCATTRGLASGANVLTFGAGSRLTVL.

This chain connects TRBV5-1 to TRBJ1-2; 12 bases line up with TRBD1. Germline V gives CDR1 SGHRS, CDR2 YFSETQ. The V and J ends lost 4 bases and 5 bases, in that order; junction bases with no gene match: 15. This CDR3 spans 18 amino acids. The CDR3 DNA follows: TGCGCCAGCAGCCCTCGTCCCGGGACAGGGGGCAAGGTATATGGCTACACCTTC. This sequence encodes CASSPRPGTGGKVYGYTF.

The chain combines TRBV19 with TRBJ2-2; 12 bases are a match to TRBD1. Per the germline V gene, CDR1 is LNHDA and CDR2 is SQIVND (reference sequence). CDR3 size: 14 residues. Trimming at V came to 6 bases and at J to 6 bases, leaving 2 bases not matched to a gene. For the CDR3, the DNA is TGTGCCAGTAGGGGACAGGGGGCGGCCGGGGAGCTGTTTTTT. As protein: CASRGQGAAGELFF.

CDR3 sequence: CASRPLTGEGTGELFF. Here the CDR3 DNA reads TGTGCCAGCAGGCCCCTTACAGGGGAGGGCACCGGGGAGCTGTTTTTT. V usage is TRBV27 and J usage is TRBJ2-2; D possibly uses TRBD1 or TRBD2 (7 bases each). The germline CDR1 and CDR2 sequences are MNHEY and SMNVEV (reference sequence). The CDR3 loop spans 16 amino acids. Trimming took 6 bases from V and 4 from J, leaving 18 bases between them.

The chain has TRBV19 and TRBJ1-5, with D unclear. The CDR3 is made up of 15 amino acids. The V end lost 5 bases, the J end lost 0 bases, and 11 bases lay between the germline ends. Germline V gene data show CDR1 as LNHDA and CDR2 as SQIVND (reference sequence). The CDR3 is CASSVLMDSNQPQHF. The CDR3 bases are TGTGCCAGTAGTGTCCTCATGGATAGCAATCAGCCCCAGCATTTT.

The genes are TRBV3-1 (or the pseudogene TRBV3-2) and TRBJ2-7; TRBD2 matches at 8 bases. The CDR3 contains 17 residues. Unmatched junction bases numbered 7, after V lost 0 bases and J lost 0 bases. The germline gives CDR1 LGHDT, CDR2 YNNKEL (reference sequence). CDR3 in amino acids: CASSQDRLAGSSYEQYF. Written as DNA, the CDR3 is TGTGCCAGCAGCCAAGATAGGCTAGCGGGTAGCTCCTACGAGCAGTACTTC.

The CDR3 is CSVGQAGDTQYF. The DNA of the CDR3 is TGCAGCGTCGGACAGGCAGGAGATACGCAGTATTTT. The chain links TRBV29-1 to TRBJ2-3; 7 bases are shared with TRBD1. CDR3 length: 12 amino acids. V was pared by 6 bases and J by 5 bases, with 5 bases of the junction left unmatched. CDR1 and CDR2 from the germline V gene are SQVTM and ANQGSEA.

This chain uses TRBV7-2 with TRBJ2-2; D is uncertain. Germline assignment: CDR1 SGHTA and CDR2 FQGNSA. CDR3 size: 13 residues. Trimming stripped 5 bases from V and 2 bases from J, with 6 bases between. Here the CDR3 DNA reads TGTGCCAGCAGCCCCCGTAACACCGGGGAGCTGTTTTTT. Protein product: CASSPRNTGELFF.

The V call is TRBV2, the J call TRBJ1-5; maybe TRBD1 (5 bases). The germline V gene has CDR1 SNHLY and CDR2 FYNNEI. V was pared by 0 bases and J by 1 base, with 13 bases between. The length of the CDR3 is 17 residues. The CDR3 DNA sequence: TGTGCCAGCAGTGAAGCTTTCACTGGGGCGAGCAATCAGCCCCAGCATTTT. It encodes CASSEAFTGASNQPQHF.

This chain joins TRBV4-2 and TRBJ1-6; D perhaps matches TRBD1 (5 bases). Trimming left V 1 base short and J 13 bases short, with 14 bases between. The CDR3 has 14 residues. CDR1 is LGHNA, CDR2 YNFKEQ, per germline. The CDR3 bases are TGTGCCAGCAGCCAAGGTTATGGGACGCCGCCCCTCCACTTT. This sequence encodes CASSQGYGTPPLHF.